The source of this T cell receptor (beta chain) is a study of shared clonotypes between healthy human individuals. The study's findings and limits: Investigators expected sequencing depth to affect clonotype sharing among donors.

The protocol was immunoSEQ multiplex PCR, while the TCRdb copy is restricted to in-frame clones and leaves out a portion. The sample includes over 300,000 clones, around 86% of them seen just once. Only Caucasian adults living in Nashville, Tennessee made up the donor group. As concerns this clone: Its antigen is currently unknown.

The source of this sequence is a man between 18 and 29 years old in good health. Sequenced input: memory CD8+ T cells sorted from blood. Specified subset: CD45RO+ cells pooled with CCR7-negative TemRA cells.

This chain's CDR3 is CASSPRGISAQETQYF. The CDR3 nucleotides are TGTGCCAGCAGTCCCCGAGGCATATCGGCCCAAGAGACCCAGTACTTC. J is TRBJ2-5 and V is TRBV6-6; D not resolved. Germline values: CDR1 MNHNY, CDR2 SVGAGI (reference sequence). The V gene lost 5 bases and the J gene lost 1 base, with 17 bases spanning the gap. The length of the CDR3 is 16 residues.